This T cell receptor (beta chain) was sequenced in a study of blood T cell repertoires in COVID-19. Libraries were prepared by immunoSEQ multiplex PCR; TCRdb keeps only in-frame clonotypes and omits some of them. The sample shows 300,000 to 400,000 clones, roughly 86% of them seen only once. Germline V gene data show CDR1 as LNHDA and CDR2 as SQIVND (reference sequence). V lost 5 bases, J lost 1 base, and 11 bases lay in between. The CDR3 runs to 14 residues. The sequence derives from a woman in her 70s with COVID-19, enrolled during active disease. The sequencing input was peripheral blood. The chain has TRBV19 and TRBJ1-1; the D is unclear. This chain's CDR3 is CASSSQSWNTEAFF. The DNA of the CDR3 is TGTGCCAGTAGTTCACAGAGTTGGAACACTGAAGCTTTCTTT.